The T cell receptor beta chain described here comes from a study of cytomegalovirus exposure and HLA in healthy donors. PCR employed 60 Vbeta and 13 Jbeta primers. Profiling relied on immunoSEQ multiplex PCR, and the TCRdb table lists in-frame clones only, not all of them. The sample holds just over 150,000 clones; approximately 81% are singletons and the top ten take 1.5% to 2.5%. The CDR3 loop spans 13 amino acids. The ends were cut back, 3 bases at V and 2 bases at J, with 9 bases in the middle. CDR1 and CDR2 from the germline V gene are SGHRS and YFSETQ. The chain couples TRBV5-1 to TRBJ2-7; TRBD2 is a possible D gene (6 bases). The sequencing input was PBMCs. The receptor's source is a man in his late teens or twenties in good health and CMV-seronegative. The CDR3, as DNA: TGCGCCAGCAGCTCTACTAGCCCCTACGAGCAGTACTTC. This gives the protein CASSSTSPYEQYF.